Shown below are 17 T cell receptor beta chains from a single sample sequenced in a study of blood T cell repertoires in COVID-19. Measured with immunoSEQ multiplex PCR; TCRdb has only the in-frame clones, and not every one. The sample shows hundreds of thousands of clones, over 75% of them seen only once. Specimen: peripheral blood. The receptors were sampled from a woman between 35 and 50 years old who had recovered from COVID-19.

Turning to this clone: The junction departs from germline at one end; a sequencing error may be responsible. The chain joins TRBV2 to TRBJ2-5, with 10 nucleotides matching TRBD1. The germline V gene encodes CDR1 SNHLY and CDR2 FYNNEI. The CDR3 runs 18 residues. The CDR3 DNA reads as TGTGCCAGCAGTGAAGTGGGCGACGGGGGGACAGGGGTCCCTAACGGGGACTTC. Its protein product is CASSEVGDGGTGVPNGDF.

The V and J genes are TRBV2 and TRBJ1-2; perhaps TRBD1 as D (5 bases). V lost 4 bases and J lost 0, with 9 bases in between. The length of the CDR3 is 14 residues. Germline-derived CDR1 and CDR2 are SNHLY and FYNNEI. CDR3 nucleotide sequence: TGTGCCAGCAGTGTTCAGGGTGCTAACTATGGCTACACCTTC. Its protein is CASSVQGANYGYTF.

In this sample, this clone turned up once. The V call is TRBV11-3, the J call TRBJ2-5; D unresolved. The CDR3 length is 10 residues. CDR1 SGHNT and CDR2 YENEEA come from the germline V gene. Between the trimmed V and J ends, which lost 11 bases and 4 bases, there was a span of 8 bases. CDR3 residues: CAPPGETQYF. The CDR3 coding sequence is TGTGCCCCCCCGGGAGAGACCCAGTACTTC.

V and J are TRBV5-8 and TRBJ2-5; D unresolved. The V gene's germline CDR1 is SGHTS and CDR2 YDEGEE. The CDR3 spans 11 residues. V lost 4 bases to trimming and J lost 5 bases, with 6 bases between them. CDR3 sequence: CASSPEETQYF. The DNA for the CDR3 is TGTGCCAGCAGCCCCGAGGAGACCCAGTACTTC.

As DNA, the CDR3 is TGTGCCATCAGCCTCGGGACAGGGGATGGCTACACCTTC. Translation gives CAISLGTGDGYTF. The chain carries TRBV10-3 and TRBJ1-2; the match to TRBD1 covers 10 bases. Germline values: CDR1 ENHRY, CDR2 SYGVKD. V was clipped by 6 bases and J by 6 bases; unmatched bases: 4. The CDR3 has 13 amino acids.

The chain combines TRBV19 with TRBJ2-2; 10 bases match TRBD2. The germline V gene encodes CDR1 LNHDA and CDR2 SQIVND (reference sequence). The CDR3 has 16 residues. V lost 7 bases, J lost 1 base, and 6 bases stayed unmatched. In nucleotides, the CDR3 is TGTGCCAGTACTAGCGGGAGACTTCTGAACACCGGGGAGCTGTTTTTT. It encodes CASTSGRLLNTGELFF.

V usage is TRBV10-3 and J usage is TRBJ1-1; D is possibly TRBD1 (6 bases). The CDR3 sequence is 13 residues long. Germline CDR1 reads ENHRY; CDR2 reads SYGVKD. The V gene lost 11 bases and the J gene lost 2 bases, with 15 bases spanning the gap. The DNA of the CDR3 is TGTGCCGCCGAGGGACATCCAAACACTGAAGCTTTCTTT. Amino acid sequence: CAAEGHPNTEAFF.

Worth noting for this clone: It is unclear where the CDR3 begins or ends on the DNA, so no DNA is shown, and the CDR3 is as TCRdb lists it. This chain links TRBV27 with TRBJ2-7; the DNA was not compared with TRBD2, the D call given in the table. The germline CDR1 and CDR2 sequences are MNHEY and SMNVEV (reference sequence). The CDR3 is made up of 14 amino acids, end residues included. The CDR3: CASSFLERVYEQYF.

J is TRBJ1-5 and V is TRBV5-5, with D unresolved. The V gene's germline CDR1 is SGHKS and CDR2 YYEKEE (reference sequence). The CDR3 is 15 residues long. Trimming removed 0 bases at V and 6 bases at J, with 13 bases between. CDR3 nucleotides: TGTGCCAGCAGCTTGGGAGGGATTACAATTCAGCCCCAGCATTTT. Amino acid sequence: CASSLGGITIQPQHF.

The chain couples TRBV28 to TRBJ2-7, with TRBD1 as a possible D gene (5 bases). The CDR3 is made up of 15 amino acids. The germline V gene has CDR1 MDHEN and CDR2 SYDVKM. The V end was cut by 6 bases, the J end by 0 bases, with 15 bases between. The CDR3 nucleotides read TGTGCCAGCAGGATGGTAAGGGGTTTCTCCTACGAGCAGTACTTC. Translated: CASRMVRGFSYEQYF.

This chain links TRBV9 with TRBJ1-6, with TRBD1 matching 9 bases. V shed 0 bases and J 9 bases; nucleotides not matched to a gene: 4. This CDR3 spans 15 amino acids. CDR1 is SGDLS, CDR2 YYNGEE, per germline. CDR3 region: CASSVATGGPSPLHF. The CDR3 nucleotides are TGTGCCAGCAGCGTAGCTACAGGGGGCCCTTCACCCCTCCACTTT.

The V gene is TRBV4-3, the J gene TRBJ2-7; TRBD2 agrees at 16 bases. The V segment lost 1 base and the J segment 0 bases; nucleotides outside the gene matches: 9. The CDR3 consists of 20 residues. The germline V gene has CDR1 LGHNA and CDR2 YSLEER. The CDR3 coding sequence is TGCGCCAGCAGCCAAGTCCCTCCGGGACTAGCGGGAGGGCCCTCCTACGAGCAGTACTTC. It yields the protein CASSQVPPGLAGGPSYEQYF.

This rearrangement joins TRBV10-2 to TRBJ1-3, with a possible D match to TRBD1 (6 bases). Per the germline V gene, CDR1 is WSHSY and CDR2 is SAAADI. The V and J ends lost 5 bases and 3 bases respectively, with 20 bases between them. CDR3 length: 17 residues. CDR3 sequence (DNA): TGCGCCAGCAGTCGAAGTTCGGGGGGCGCAGATGGAAACACCATATATTTT. Protein: CASSRSSGGADGNTIYF.

V gene TRBV28 combines with J gene TRBJ2-2; D uncertain. Trimming took off 3 bases at V and 6 bases at J, with 8 bases between the two ends. CDR1 MDHEN and CDR2 SYDVKM come from the germline V gene. The CDR3 extends over 13 amino acids. The CDR3 region is CASSLERSGELFF. The CDR3 DNA reads TGTGCCAGCAGTTTGGAGAGGTCCGGGGAGCTGTTTTTT. Drawing the rest from reference TRBV28 and TRBJ2-2, the complete variable domain is DVKVTQSSRYLVKRTGEKVFLECVQDMDHENMFWYRQDPGLGLRLIYFSYDVKMKEKGDIPEGYSVSREKKERFSLILESASTNQTSMYLCASSLERSGELFFGEGSRLTVL.

V is TRBV2 and J is TRBJ1-5; D might be TRBD1 (6 bases). This CDR3 has 12 residues. CDR1 is SNHLY and CDR2 is FYNNEI in the germline V gene. Trimming left V 7 bases short and J 2 bases short, with 6 bases between. This CDR3 reads CASNRGNQPQHF. CDR3 in DNA: TGTGCCAGCAACAGGGGCAATCAGCCCCAGCATTTT.

CDR3 protein: CASSQDNYEQYF. In DNA, the CDR3 is TGTGCCAGCAGCCAAGATAACTACGAGCAGTACTTC. The chain joins TRBV4-2 to TRBJ2-7; D is ambiguous. V was clipped by 0 bases and J by 3 bases, with 3 bases between them. Per the germline V gene, CDR1 is LGHNA and CDR2 is YNFKEQ. The CDR3 loop spans 12 amino acids.

The chain combines TRBV7-2 with TRBJ2-3, with D possibly matching TRBD2 (5 bases). Looked up from germline, CDR1 is SGHTA and CDR2 is FQGNSA. The V end lost 5 bases, the J end lost 0 bases, and 9 bases lay between the germline ends. The CDR3 is 14 amino acids. The CDR3 DNA reads TGTGCCAGCAGCCCTAGCCGGAGCACAGATACGCAGTATTTT. As protein: CASSPSRSTDTQYF.